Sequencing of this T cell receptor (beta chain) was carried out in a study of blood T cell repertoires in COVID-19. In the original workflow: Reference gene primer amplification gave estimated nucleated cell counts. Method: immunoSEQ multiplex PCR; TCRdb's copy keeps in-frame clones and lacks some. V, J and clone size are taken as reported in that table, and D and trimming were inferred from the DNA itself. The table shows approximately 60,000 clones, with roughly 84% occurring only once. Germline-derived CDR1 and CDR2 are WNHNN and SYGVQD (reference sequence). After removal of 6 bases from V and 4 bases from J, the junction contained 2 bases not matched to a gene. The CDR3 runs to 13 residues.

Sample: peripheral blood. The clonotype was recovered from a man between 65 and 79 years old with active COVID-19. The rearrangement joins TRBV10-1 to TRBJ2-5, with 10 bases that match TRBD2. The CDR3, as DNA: TGCGCCAGCAGCCCTAGCGGGAGAGAGACCCAGTACTTC. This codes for CASSPSGRETQYF.